Below are 12 T cell receptor beta chains sequenced from a single sample in a study of T cell repertoires in cytomegalovirus infection. Which antigens these TCRs recognize remains unknown. TCRdb analysed the reads with MiXCR anew, one entry per CDR3 protein. The sample lists fewer than 950,000 distinct CDR3 sequences, approximately 29% occurring once. This sample comprised cultured CD8+ T cells from PBMCs, obtained from culture after CMV antigen stimulation. These receptors originate from a human donor in good health (CMV status not recorded). Some clones in this sample may be carry-over from other donors' samples.

This chain links TRBV27 with TRBJ1-1, with 11 bases lining up with TRBD1. The length of the CDR3 is 17 residues. Germline V gene sequence: CDR1 MNHEY, CDR2 SMNVEV (reference sequence). V dropped 0 bases and J dropped 4; count of bases not matched to a gene: 7. CDR3 sequence: CASSLSGTGGHRTEAFF. CDR3 bases: TGTGCCAGCAGTTTATCCGGGACAGGGGGACATCGCACTGAAGCTTTCTTT.

This clonotype came up many times. The chain combines TRBV7-6 with TRBJ2-3, with 10 bases that match TRBD2. The germline CDR1 and CDR2 sequences are SGHVS and FNYEAQ. Germline trimming cut 5 bases from V and 3 bases from J; bases unmatched to any gene: 5. The CDR3 is made up of 15 amino acids. The CDR3: CASSASGGGTDTQYF. The CDR3 DNA reads TGTGCCAGCAGCGCTAGCGGGGGCGGGACAGATACGCAGTATTTT. The variable domain in full, completed from reference TRBV7-6 and TRBJ2-3, reads GAGVSQSPRYKVTKRGQDVALRCDPISGHVSLYWYRQALGQGPEFLTYFNYEAQQDKSGLPNDRFSAERPEGSISTLTIQRTEQRDSAMYRCASSASGGGTDTQYFGPGTRLTVL.

The chain carries TRBV6-2 or TRBV6-3 and TRBJ1-2; D is unclear. The V gene's germline CDR1 is MNHEY and CDR2 SVGEGT. The CDR3 runs 17 residues. The ends were cut back, 4 bases at V and 4 bases at J, with 22 bases in the middle. The CDR3 DNA follows: TGTGCCAGCAGTTTACGAGTCAATAGGGATTACGGCTATGGCTACACCTTC. Protein sequence: CASSLRVNRDYGYGYTF.

CDR3 DNA: TGTGCCAGCAGTCCTAGCCCTAAGTGGACTAGCAGGAACTACAATGAGCAGTTCTTC. Translation gives CASSPSPKWTSRNYNEQFF. This chain connects TRBV12-3 or TRBV12-4 to TRBJ2-1, with 8 positions matching TRBD2. V trimming: 5 bases; J trimming: 3 bases; junction bases outside the gene matches: 18. This CDR3 comprises 19 residues.

This clonotype was picked up many times. This chain joins TRBV12-3 or TRBV12-4 and TRBJ1-2; 7 nucleotides agree with TRBD1. The CDR3 runs to 14 residues. Germline trimming cut 5 bases from V and 8 bases from J; bases unmatched to any gene: 11. CDR3 coding DNA: TGTGCCAGCAGTCTGGATGAGGGGGCGCGAGGCTACACCTTC. This gives the protein CASSLDEGARGYTF.

This clonotype was seen only a few times. The gene calls are TRBV7-6 and TRBJ1-1; D unresolved. Per the germline V gene, CDR1 is SGHVS and CDR2 is FNYEAQ. This CDR3 is built from 16 residues. Trimming removed 0 bases at V and 1 base at J, with 12 bases between. CDR3 bases: TGTGCCAGCAGCTTAGCTGGTTCCGGGAGGAACACTGAAGCTTTCTTT. Translated, it gives CASSLAGSGRNTEAFF.

The gene calls are TRBV29-1 and TRBJ2-1, with a weak D call TRBD1 (5 bases). Trimming removed 5 bases from V and 1 base from J, with 12 bases in between. Germline CDR1 reads SQVTM; CDR2 reads ANQGSEA. This CDR3 has 14 amino acids. The CDR3 here is CSVPDSLSYNEQFF. CDR3 sequence (DNA): TGCAGCGTTCCTGACAGTCTGTCCTACAATGAGCAGTTCTTC.

The chain has TRBV7-9 and TRBJ2-7, with D perhaps TRBD1 (6 bases). The CDR3 contains 18 residues. Germline lookup yields CDR1 SEHNR and CDR2 FQNEAQ (reference sequence). Between the trimmed V and J ends, which lost 3 bases and 4 bases, there was a span of 25 bases. In nucleotides, the CDR3 is TGTGCCAGCAGCTTTACCGGACAGTTAGGCCTCCCGAGATACGAGCAGTACTTC. It encodes CASSFTGQLGLPRYEQYF.

The V call is TRBV5-1, the J call TRBJ1-2; TRBD1 agrees at 8 bases. The trim removed 4 bases at V and 4 bases at J, leaving 6 bases unmatched. Germline V CDR1 and CDR2: SGHRS, YFSETQ. This CDR3 has 14 amino acids. The CDR3 here is CASSPPGTGYGYTF. As DNA, the CDR3 is TGCGCCAGCAGCCCTCCCGGGACAGGCTATGGCTACACCTTC.

As regards this clonotype: One junction end does not reproduce the germline sequence, and a read error may be involved. The genes are TRBV4-1 and TRBJ1-1, with a weak D call TRBD1 (5 bases). CDR1 MGHRA and CDR2 YSYEKL come from the germline V gene. The CDR3 has 15 residues. In DNA form, the CDR3 reads TGTGCCAGCAGCCAAGATTTGGGGGTCGGCACTGAAGCTTTCTTT. Amino acids: CASSQDLGVGTEAFF.

Note on this clonotype: This could be a read error, since a much larger clone is one nucleotide away. CDR3 sequence: CASSQLSYEQYF. CDR3 nucleotide sequence: TGTGCCAGCAGCCAACTCTCCTACGAGCAGTACTTC. The gene calls are TRBV12-3 or TRBV12-4 and TRBJ2-7, with unresolved D. Trimming left V 6 bases short and J 0 bases short, with 6 bases between. The CDR3 extends over 12 amino acids.

This clonotype occurred many times. The rearrangement joins TRBV27 to TRBJ2-5; D ambiguous. From germline, CDR1 is MNHEY and CDR2 SMNVEV (reference sequence). V was shortened by 7 bases and J by 0 bases, with 6 bases between the two germline ends. The CDR3 consists of 12 residues. The CDR3 reads CASMSYQETQYF. CDR3 coding DNA: TGTGCCAGCATGTCGTACCAAGAGACCCAGTACTTC.